This TCR beta chain was captured in a study of tumor and adjacent non-tumor tissue in lung cancer. Study-level information: Patients comprised some eleven adenocarcinoma, a couple of squamous cell carcinoma and 1 small cell lung cancer. Stage I to III disease affected 9 to 10 men and roughly 5 women aged roughly 30 to 80. Around 4.4 million productive TCRbeta reads were obtained per sample on average.

This sample's RNA came from whole unsorted tissue. A modified ARM-PCR protocol with three rounds of nested PCR amplified TCRbeta. TCRdb redid the calling of the multiplex PCR reads with MiXCR, one entry per CDR3 protein. This table has approximately 75,000 distinct CDR3 sequences, around 77% appearing once. Study findings and constraints: Compared with tumor, normal lung showed significantly lower TCR diversity.

The CDR3 covers 14 residues. CDR1 is MNHNS and CDR2 is SASEGT in the germline V gene. To note about this clonotype: Its antigen is unknown. One end of the junction fails to match germline, which may point to a read error.

Sequencing was carried out using lung tumor tissue. The genes are TRBV6-1 and TRBJ1-5, with D perhaps TRBD1 (6 bases). The TCR originated in a woman aged 45-65 years with non-small cell lung cancer. CDR3 in DNA: TGTGCTAGCAGGAGACAGGCGTCATATCAGCCCCAGCATTTT. It codes for CASRRQASYQPQHF.